A single sample gave rise to the 24 T cell receptor beta chains below, sequenced in a study of CXCR3-negative and CXCR3-positive naive CD8 T cells. UMI-labeled 5' RACE TRB cDNA libraries were prepared from the cells. TCRdb re-called the 5' RACE reads; one entry per CDR3 protein, DNA not given. This sample's clone table lists some 9,600 distinct CDR3 sequences. What was sequenced was naive CXCR3- CD8+ T cells from blood. Subset meaning: CD45RO-CCR7+CD27+CD95- naive CD8+ T cells lacking CXCR3 (TNR3-). Every receptor here comes from a human donor in good health. Some clones in this sample may be carry-over from other donors' samples.

J is TRBJ2-7 and V is TRBV9; TCRdb outputs TRBD2, but without DNA this stays unchecked. The CDR3 length is 14 residues. Germline V gene sequence: CDR1 SGDLS, CDR2 YYNGEE. The CDR3 loop reads CAISDGTRSYEQYF.

The J gene is TRBJ2-7, the V gene TRBV5-1. The CDR3 length is 13 residues. The germline V gene has CDR1 SGHRS and CDR2 YFSETQ. CDR3 residues: CASSSEISYEQYF.

V usage is TRBV4-1 and J usage is TRBJ2-7. The germline gives CDR1 MGHRA, CDR2 YSYEKL. CDR3 length: 12 residues. The CDR3 loop reads CASSGQTYEQYF.

V is TRBV5-4 and J is TRBJ1-1; the D call of TRBD1 rests on TCRdb alone, since no DNA is present to check it. CDR3 length equals 15 residues. CDR1 and CDR2 from the germline V gene are SGHNT and YYREEE (reference sequence). The CDR3 protein is CASSRPGQGNTEAFF.

The CDR3 loop reads CASSLGLAGQETQYF. The J gene is TRBJ2-5, the V gene TRBV7-3; as DNA is missing, the TRBD2 call by TCRdb cannot be tested. The CDR3 sequence is 15 residues long. CDR1 is SGHTA, CDR2 FQGTGA, per germline.

The chain carries TRBV5-6 and TRBJ2-1; TCRdb's D call, TRBD1, is unchecked because there is no DNA. The CDR3 covers 14 residues. Looked up from germline, CDR1 is SGHDT and CDR2 is YYEEEE. The CDR3 loop reads CASSLSFSPDEQFF.

The chain recombines TRBV12-3 or TRBV12-4 with TRBJ2-2; as DNA is missing, the TRBD1 call by TCRdb cannot be tested. The CDR3 loop spans 14 amino acids. CDR3 region: CASSLRRAPGELFF.

The chain has TRBV7-6 and TRBJ1-4; the TCRdb D gene call, TRBD1, has no DNA to confirm it. Germline assignment: CDR1 SGHVS and CDR2 FNYEAQ. CDR3 length: 15 amino acids. CDR3 protein: CASSRQGTTNEKLFF.

The CDR3 is CASSMGLAEETQYF. The V call is TRBV19, the J call TRBJ2-5; the D call of TRBD2 rests on TCRdb alone, since no DNA is present to check it. CDR3 size: 14 residues. Germline CDR1 reads LNHDA; CDR2 reads SQIVND (reference sequence).

This CDR3 is CASSIVAGVSYNEQFF. The chain recombines TRBV19 with TRBJ2-1; TCRdb returns TRBD2, unconfirmable since there is no DNA. Germline V gene lookup returns CDR1 LNHDA and CDR2 SQIVND (reference sequence). This CDR3 is built from 16 residues. The whole variable domain, filled in from reference TRBV19 and TRBJ2-1, reads DGGITQSPKYLFRKEGQNVTLSCEQNLNHDAMYWYRQDPGQGLRLIYYSQIVNDFQKGDIAEGYSVSREKKESFPLTVTSAQKNPTAFYLCASSIVAGVSYNEQFFGPGTRLTVL.

The V call is TRBV7-2, the J call TRBJ2-3; TCRdb returns TRBD2, unconfirmable since there is no DNA. CDR1 is SGHTA and CDR2 is FQGNSA in the germline V gene. This CDR3 comprises 16 residues. CDR3: CASSLGLAGLTDTQYF.

This sequence joins TRBV29-1 and TRBJ2-3; TCRdb returns TRBD1, unconfirmable since there is no DNA. Germline V gives CDR1 SQVTM, CDR2 ANQGSEA. CDR3 length: 13 amino acids. The CDR3 here is CSISGPRTDTQYF.

Considering frequency, this clonotype is medium-sized (0.01 to 0.1%). This rearrangement joins TRBV12-3 or TRBV12-4 to TRBJ2-2; as DNA is missing, the TRBD2 call by TCRdb cannot be tested. CDR3 size: 18 residues. The CDR3: CASRGLAGAGANTGELFF.

This rearrangement joins TRBV6-1 to TRBJ2-1; TCRdb's D gene call, TRBD2, goes unchecked for lack of DNA. The CDR3 has 14 amino acids. Germline-derived CDR1 and CDR2 are MNHNS and SASEGT. CDR3 loop: CASSPPGLANEQFF.

The chain recombines TRBV13 with TRBJ2-7; TCRdb returns TRBD2, unconfirmable since there is no DNA. CDR1 is PRHDT, CDR2 FYEKMQ, per germline (reference sequence). There are 18 residues in the CDR3. CDR3 loop: CASSPGGSGRTWGLEQYF.

The chain links TRBV7-9 to TRBJ2-5; checking the TCRdb D call of TRBD2 is not possible without DNA. Germline V gene sequence: CDR1 SEHNR, CDR2 FQNEAQ (reference sequence). This CDR3 region has 16 residues. The CDR3 sequence: CASSARLAGVWETQYF. The variable domain in full, with the rest retrieved from reference TRBV7-9 and TRBJ2-5, is DTGVSQNPRHKITKRGQNVTFRCDPISEHNRLYWYRQTLGQGPEFLTYFQNEAQLEKSRLLSDRFSAERPKGSFSTLEIQRTEQGDSAMYLCASSARLAGVWETQYFGPGTRLLVL.

The chain recombines TRBV29-1 with TRBJ1-1; lacking DNA, the TRBD1 call made by TCRdb goes unchecked. Germline lookup yields CDR1 SQVTM and CDR2 ANQGSEA. The CDR3 is 16 amino acids. This CDR3 is CSVNRDTLGMNTEAFF.

The rearrangement joins TRBV2 to TRBJ2-3. Per the germline V gene, CDR1 is SNHLY and CDR2 is FYNNEI. CDR3 length equals 14 residues. CDR3 amino acids: CASSEAGSTDTQYF.

The V gene is TRBV29-1, the J gene TRBJ2-5; TCRdb gives TRBD2 as the D gene, but with no DNA this cannot be confirmed. This CDR3 comprises 14 residues. In germline, CDR1 is SQVTM, CDR2 ANQGSEA. CDR3 sequence reads: CSVELADYQETQYF.

The rearrangement links TRBV27 to TRBJ1-2. The CDR3 is 13 residues long. The germline V gene has CDR1 MNHEY and CDR2 SMNVEV (reference sequence). This CDR3 reads CASSFGSSYGYTF.

Its frequency marks this clonotype as medium-sized. The chain combines TRBV12-3 or TRBV12-4 with TRBJ1-6; TCRdb indicates TRBD1, and absent DNA this call remains unverified. This CDR3 has 15 amino acids. CDR3 protein: CASSLTTGGDSPLHF.

The chain couples TRBV10-3 to TRBJ2-7; TCRdb designates TRBD1, a call that cannot be tested without DNA. Germline values: CDR1 ENHRY, CDR2 SYGVKD. The CDR3 contains 12 residues. CDR3 residues: CAISGDRREQYF.

The V gene is TRBV5-8, the J gene TRBJ2-7; TCRdb proposes TRBD1, but this gene call is untestable without DNA. The CDR3 extends over 14 amino acids. From germline, CDR1 is SGHTS and CDR2 YDEGEE. The CDR3 sequence: CASSLQGRSYEQYF.

J is TRBJ1-2 and V is TRBV6-5. This CDR3 has 13 residues. In germline, CDR1 is MNHEY, CDR2 SVGAGI. CDR3 residues: CASSYGYNYGYTF.